These 4 T cell receptor beta chains were sequenced from one sample in a study of cytomegalovirus exposure and HLA in healthy donors. In the PCR, 60 Vbeta and 13 Jbeta primers were used. Libraries were prepared by immunoSEQ multiplex PCR; TCRdb keeps only in-frame clonotypes and omits some of them. There are approximately 150,000 clones in the sample; around 72% occur only once, and around 7% lies in the top ten. Sequenced material: PBMCs. These receptors came from a woman between 35 and 50 years old in good health and CMV-seropositive.

This rearrangement joins TRBV29-1 to TRBJ1-6; weak D call: TRBD1 (6 bases). The CDR3 is 13 residues long. The germline CDR1 and CDR2 sequences are SQVTM and ANQGSEA. CDR3 coding DNA: TGCAGGGACAAGGAACAGGGTCTTTCACCCCTCCACTTT. It is translated as CRDKEQGLSPLHF.

The rearrangement joins TRBV5-4 to TRBJ2-5; 12 bases line up with TRBD2. J lost 3 bases, V lost 4 bases, and 13 bases had no gene match. This CDR3 contains 18 residues. Germline CDR1 reads SGHNT; CDR2 reads YYREEE (reference sequence). This CDR3 is CASSPPGLAGTLKETQYF. The CDR3 DNA reads TGTGCCAGCAGCCCCCCAGGACTAGCGGGGACACTCAAAGAGACCCAGTACTTC.

This clone was seen a few times. The rearrangement uses TRBV27 and TRBJ2-5, with D possibly being TRBD2 (6 bases). This CDR3 contains 15 residues. In germline, CDR1 is MNHEY, CDR2 SMNVEV (reference sequence). The ends were cut back, 7 bases at V and 3 bases at J, with 18 bases in the middle. The CDR3 sequence is CASIIPRDSKETQYF. In nucleotides, the CDR3 is TGTGCCAGCATCATTCCCCGGGACTCCAAAGAGACCCAGTACTTC.

The chain uses TRBV19 and TRBJ2-7; TRBD2 might be the D (6 bases). CDR3 length: 17 residues. V shed 3 bases and J shed 0 bases, with 18 bases lying between them. Germline V gives CDR1 LNHDA, CDR2 SQIVND (reference sequence). CDR3 DNA sequence: TGTGCCAGTAGTATCCGGACCCGCGAGGAGGGCTCCTACGAGCAGTACTTC. Translated: CASSIRTREEGSYEQYF.